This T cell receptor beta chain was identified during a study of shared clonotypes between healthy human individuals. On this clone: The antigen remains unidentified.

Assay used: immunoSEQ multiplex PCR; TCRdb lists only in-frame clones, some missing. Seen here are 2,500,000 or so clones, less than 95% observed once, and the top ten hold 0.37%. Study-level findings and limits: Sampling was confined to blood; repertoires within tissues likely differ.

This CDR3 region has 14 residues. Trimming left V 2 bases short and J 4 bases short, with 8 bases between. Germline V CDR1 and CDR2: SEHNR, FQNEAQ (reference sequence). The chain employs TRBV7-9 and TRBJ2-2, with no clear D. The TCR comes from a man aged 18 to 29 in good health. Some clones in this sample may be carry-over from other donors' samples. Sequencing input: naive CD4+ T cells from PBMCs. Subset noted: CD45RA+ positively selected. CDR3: CASSLTAVTGELFF. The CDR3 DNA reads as TGTGCCAGCAGCTTAACGGCAGTCACCGGGGAGCTGTTTTTT.